Sample share makes the clone carrying this T cell receptor (beta chain) medium-sized. Each CDR3 protein gets one entry after TCRdb re-called the PCR reads with MiXCR. The sample carries approximately 9,800 distinct CDR3 sequences, around 17% recorded once. This sample is drawn from a study of molecular identifiers for immune sequencing clone quantification. At the level of the study: The replicate experiment used RNA from 20,000 or 100,000 naive CD8 cells. This RNA was split into five aliquots, and four of them were sequenced.

Deletions cut 0 bases from V and 4 bases from J, with 8 bases between. The CDR3 runs to 14 residues. Per the germline V gene, CDR1 is MGHRA and CDR2 is YSYEKL. Naive CD8 T cells, phenotype CD8+CD4-CCR7+CD45RA+, were sorted. What was sequenced was naive CD8+ T cells from blood, with Jurkat cell RNA spiked in. The subset here: FACS-sorted CD8+CD4-CCR7+CD45RA+ naive T cells. The clonotype comes from a human donor in good health. Some libraries in this study had Jurkat cell RNA spiked in. The gene calls are TRBV4-1 and TRBJ2-3; no definite D call. CDR3 nucleotide sequence: TGCGCCAGCAGCCAAGAGTCGGGCCCAGATACGCAGTATTTT. Protein product: CASSQESGPDTQYF.